This T cell receptor (beta chain) was sequenced for a study of regulatory T cells in long-lasting Graves disease. Researchers made TCR beta libraries by using iRepertoire HTBI primers and running Arm-PCR on CDR3 regions. MiXCR, run by TCRdb on the multiplex PCR reads, gives a single entry per CDR3 protein. The table lists about 470,000 distinct CDR3 sequences, 20% of them singletons. Noted time point: persistent/refractory GD, antithyroid drugs over 5 years with positive TRAb. PBMC-extracted RNA yielded the TCR library. Per the germline V gene, CDR1 is MDHEN and CDR2 is SYDVKM. Trimming at V came to 5 bases and at J to 7 bases, leaving 10 bases not matched to a gene. The CDR3 has 15 amino acids. Ten or more counts support this clonotype.

The specimen was peripheral blood mononuclear cells (PBMCs), collected when the disease was refractory, from a patient treated with antithyroid drugs. The rearrangement joins TRBV28 to TRBJ1-4, with 7 positions matching TRBD1. The receptor was isolated from a female donor with Graves disease. The CDR3 sequence is CASSPPQGWGEKLFF. The CDR3 nucleotides are TGTGCCAGCAGTCCGCCACAGGGGTGGGGTGAAAAACTGTTTTTT. The full variable domain, rest sourced from reference TRBV28 and TRBJ1-4, is DVKVTQSSRYLVKRTGEKVFLECVQDMDHENMFWYRQDPGLGLRLIYFSYDVKMKEKGDIPEGYSVSREKKERFSLILESASTNQTSMYLCASSPPQGWGEKLFFGSGTQLSVL.